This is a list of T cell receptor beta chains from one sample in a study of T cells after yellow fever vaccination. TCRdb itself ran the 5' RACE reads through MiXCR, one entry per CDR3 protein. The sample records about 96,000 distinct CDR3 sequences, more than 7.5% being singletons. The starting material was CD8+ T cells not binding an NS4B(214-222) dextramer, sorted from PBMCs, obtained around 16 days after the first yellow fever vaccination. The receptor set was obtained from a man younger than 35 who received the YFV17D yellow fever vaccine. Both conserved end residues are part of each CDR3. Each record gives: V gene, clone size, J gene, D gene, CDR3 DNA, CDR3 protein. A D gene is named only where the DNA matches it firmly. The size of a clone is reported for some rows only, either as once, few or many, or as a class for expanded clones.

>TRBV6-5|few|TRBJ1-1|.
TGTGCCAGCAGTTCCCCAGTGACGAACACTGAAGCTTTCTTT
CASSSPVTNTEAFF
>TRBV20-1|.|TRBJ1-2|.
TGCAGTGCTAGAGAACAGGGCCTCTATGGCTACACCTTC
CSAREQGLYGYTF
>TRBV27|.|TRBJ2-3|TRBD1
TGTGCCAGCAGCAGGCGAGCCAGGGGGGATACGCAGTATTTT
CASSRRARGDTQYF
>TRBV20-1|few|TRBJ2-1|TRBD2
TGCAGCCTCACATTACGGGGGGGCTCCTACAATGAGCAGTTCTTC
CSLTLRGGSYNEQFF
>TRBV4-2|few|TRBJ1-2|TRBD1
TGTGCCAGCAGCCAAACCCCGACAGGGAACTATGGCTACACCTTC
CASSQTPTGNYGYTF
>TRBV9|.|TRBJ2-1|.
TGTGCCAGCAGCGTAGGGGCAAGCTCCTACAATGAGCAGTTCTTC
CASSVGASSYNEQFF
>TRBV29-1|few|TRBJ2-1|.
TGCAGCGTTGCTGGGAATGAGCAGTTCTTC
CSVAGNEQFF
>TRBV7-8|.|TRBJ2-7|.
TGTGCCAGCAGCCCCAGGGTCGGGGGCGACGAGCAGTACTTC
CASSPRVGGDEQYF
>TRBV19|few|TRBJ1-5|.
TGTGCCACGGCCCATCAGCCCCAGCATTTT
CATAHQPQHF
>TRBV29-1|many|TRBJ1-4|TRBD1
TGCAGCGTTGGACAGGGGGGAGAAAAACTGTTTTTT
CSVGQGGEKLFF
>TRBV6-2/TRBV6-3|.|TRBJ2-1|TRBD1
TGTGCCAGCGGACAGGGCTCCTACAATGAGCAGTTCTTC
CASGQGSYNEQFF
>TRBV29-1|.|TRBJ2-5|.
TGCAGCGTTGCAAGTTCGAGGGAGACCCAGTACTTC
CSVASSRETQYF
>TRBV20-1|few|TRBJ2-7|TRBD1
TGCAGTGCACGAACAGGGGGCGGGAGCTACGAGCAGTACTTC
CSARTGGGSYEQYF
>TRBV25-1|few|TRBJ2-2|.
TGTGCCAGCAGTGACCGGGCAGGGACGAACACCGGGGAGCTGTTTTTT
CASSDRAGTNTGELFF
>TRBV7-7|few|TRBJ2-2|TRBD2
TGTGCTAGCAGCTTCGGTGCGGGGGACACCGGGGAGCTGTTTTTT
CASSFGAGDTGELFF
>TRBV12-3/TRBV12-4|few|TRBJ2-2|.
TGTGCCAGCAGTTTAGGGCATAGCACCGGGGAGCTGTTTTTT
CASSLGHSTGELFF
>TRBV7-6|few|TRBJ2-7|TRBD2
TGTGCCAGCAGCTTAGAGGCTAGCGGGTCCTACGAGCAGTACTTC
CASSLEASGSYEQYF
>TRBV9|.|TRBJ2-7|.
TGTGCCAGCAGCGTAGGTTACGGTGACGAGCAGTACTTC
CASSVGYGDEQYF
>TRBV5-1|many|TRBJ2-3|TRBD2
TGCGCCAGCAGCTTGGGACTAGCCAGAGATACGCAGTATTTT
CASSLGLARDTQYF
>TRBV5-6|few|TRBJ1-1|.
TGTGCCAGCAGCTTGTACAGCAACACTGAAGCTTTCTTT
CASSLYSNTEAFF
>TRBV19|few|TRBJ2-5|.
TGTGCCAGTAGTACAGGACAGAGGCAAGAGGCCCAGTACTTC
CASSTGQRQEAQYF
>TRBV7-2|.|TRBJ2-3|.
TGTGCCAGCAGCCTCCTAGTGGGGGGGCACACAGATACGCAGTATTTT
CASSLLVGGHTDTQYF
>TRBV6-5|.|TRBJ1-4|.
TGTGCCAGCAGTTACGGAACGGCGGGCGGGGAAAAACTGTTTTTT
CASSYGTAGGEKLFF
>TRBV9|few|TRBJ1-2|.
TGTGCCAGCAGCGCCGCAGCGAGTCAGGACTATGGCTACACCTTC
CASSAAASQDYGYTF
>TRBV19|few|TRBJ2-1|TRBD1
TGTGCCAGTAGTAGGGTGGGACAGAATGAGCAGTTCTTC
CASSRVGQNEQFF
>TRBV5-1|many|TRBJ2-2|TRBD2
TGCGCCAGCAGCTGGTCCCTAGCGGGGGAGCGGTTTGCCGGGGAGCTGTTTTTT
CASSWSLAGERFAGELFF
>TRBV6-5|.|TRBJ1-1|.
TGTGCCAGCAGTTCCTCGCTATTGAACACTGAAGCTTTCTTT
CASSSSLLNTEAFF
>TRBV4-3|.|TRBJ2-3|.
TGCGCCAGCAGCCTCCAGGGCCGGGGAACAGATACGCAGTATTTT
CASSLQGRGTDTQYF
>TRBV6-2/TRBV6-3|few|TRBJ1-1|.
TGTGCCAGCAGGGGCCCTACAGGCACTGAAGCTTTCTTT
CASRGPTGTEAFF
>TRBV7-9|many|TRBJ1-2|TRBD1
TGTGCCAGCAGCCTAGGACAGGGGAACTATGGCTACACCTTC
CASSLGQGNYGYTF
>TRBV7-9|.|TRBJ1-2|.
TGTGCCAGCAGCCCTCCGGACCGAAGCAACTATGGCTACACCTTC
CASSPPDRSNYGYTF
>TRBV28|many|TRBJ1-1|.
TGTGCCAGCAGGGAGGGTACTGAAGCTTTCTTT
CASREGTEAFF
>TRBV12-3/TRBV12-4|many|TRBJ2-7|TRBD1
TGTGCCAGCAGTTTAACAGGGGGCGCCGAGCAGTACTTC
CASSLTGGAEQYF
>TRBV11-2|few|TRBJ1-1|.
TGTGCCAGCAGCTTAGGTTTTGGGAACACTGAAGCTTTCTTT
CASSLGFGNTEAFF
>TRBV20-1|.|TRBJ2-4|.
TGCAGTGCTGAGGGCACGATTAGCCAAAGAAACATTCAGTACTTC
CSAEGTISQRNIQYF
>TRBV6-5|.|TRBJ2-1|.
TGTGCCAGCAGTTACACACAGGGCCTAGGTGAGCAGTTCTTC
CASSYTQGLGEQFF
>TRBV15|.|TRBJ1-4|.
TGTGCCACCAGCCGCGGGACACTTGCAACTAATGAAAAACTGTTTTTT
CATSRGTLATNEKLFF
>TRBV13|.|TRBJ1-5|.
TGTGCCAGCAGCTTAGGGACACGGCCCCAGCATTTT
CASSLGTRPQHF
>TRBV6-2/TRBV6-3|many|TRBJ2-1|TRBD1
TGTGCCAGCAGTTGGCAGGGGGCCGTCAACAATGAGCAGTTCTTC
CASSWQGAVNNEQFF
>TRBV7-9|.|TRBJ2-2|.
TGTGCCAGCAGCGCGCACCGGACAGTGAACACCGGGGAGCTGTTTTTT
CASSAHRTVNTGELFF
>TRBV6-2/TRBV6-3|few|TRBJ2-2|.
TGTGCCAGCAGTTACTCGAGTAGCGGTTTCACCGGGGAGCTGTTTTTT
CASSYSSSGFTGELFF
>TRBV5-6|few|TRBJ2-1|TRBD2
TGTGCCAGCAGGTCAGGAGCGGGGGTATACAATGAGCAGTTCTTC
CASRSGAGVYNEQFF
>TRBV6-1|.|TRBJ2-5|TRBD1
TGTGCCAGCAGGGGGACAGGGGGCTTCGAGACCCAGTACTTC
CASRGTGGFETQYF
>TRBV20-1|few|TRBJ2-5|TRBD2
TGCAGTGCTAGATACCGGGGGGTCCAAGAGACCCAGTACTTC
CSARYRGVQETQYF
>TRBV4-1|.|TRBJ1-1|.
TGCGCCAGCAGCCAATCGGGATGGGGGACCACTGAAGCTTTCTTT
CASSQSGWGTTEAFF
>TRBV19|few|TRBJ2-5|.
TGTGCCAGTAGTATAGGGGCGGGTTCCGAGACCCAGTACTTC
CASSIGAGSETQYF
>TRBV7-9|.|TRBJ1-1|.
TGTGCCAGCAGCCCAAGGGCCTTGAACACTGAAGCTTTCTTT
CASSPRALNTEAFF
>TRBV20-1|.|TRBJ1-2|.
TGCAGTGCTACCCACACCGACTACCAGGGTAACTATGGCTACACCTTC
CSATHTDYQGNYGYTF
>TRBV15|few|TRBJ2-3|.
TGTGCCACCAGCTACCGGGGCCCCACAGATACGCAGTATTTT
CATSYRGPTDTQYF
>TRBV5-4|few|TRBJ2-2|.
TGTGCCAGCAGCTTCTCATTCACCGGGGAGCTGTTTTTT
CASSFSFTGELFF
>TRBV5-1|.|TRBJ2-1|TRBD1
TGCGCCAGCAGCTTAGAATGGACAGGACACAATGAGCAGTTCTTC
CASSLEWTGHNEQFF
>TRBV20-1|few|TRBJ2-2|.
TGCAGTGCTAGTAATACTAGATTCACCGGGGAGCTGTTTTTT
CSASNTRFTGELFF
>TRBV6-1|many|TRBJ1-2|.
TGTGCCAGCAGTGATAGGGTTCGGACTAACTATGGCTACACCTTC
CASSDRVRTNYGYTF
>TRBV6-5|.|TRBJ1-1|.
TGTGCCAGCAGTTACTCTGGCAGAATGAACACTGAAGCTTTCTTT
CASSYSGRMNTEAFF
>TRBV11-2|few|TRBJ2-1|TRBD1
TGTGCCAGCAGCTTAGGGACAGGGGTACGAATCGATGAGCAGTTCTTC
CASSLGTGVRIDEQFF
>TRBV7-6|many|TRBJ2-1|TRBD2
TGTGCCAGCAGCTTAGCCCCCTCCGTAGCTAGCGGGGTGGTTTATGAGCAGTTCTTC
CASSLAPSVASGVVYEQFF
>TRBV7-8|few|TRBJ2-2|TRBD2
TGTGCCAGCAGCTCTGGACTAGCGGGGACCGGGGAGCTGTTTTTT
CASSSGLAGTGELFF